The rows below give T cell receptor beta chains drawn from one sample of a study of blood T cell repertoires in COVID-19. The repertoire was sequenced with immunoSEQ multiplex PCR; TCRdb's copy has only in-frame clones and lacks some. The sample has around 140,000 clones; around 86% are singletons. Sequencing was done on a sample of peripheral blood. These receptors were taken from an elderly man with acute or convalescent COVID-19. Each CDR3 is given with its conserved first and last residue. The order of the fields is D gene, V gene, J gene, CDR3 protein. A D gene is named only where the DNA matches it firmly.

>TRBD1|TRBV7-2|TRBJ1-1
CASSLRGQRNTEAFF
>-|TRBV19|TRBJ1-5
CATRTQNQPQHF
>-|TRBV6-4|TRBJ1-1
CASSGQPNTEAFF
>-|TRBV19|TRBJ2-1
CASSRPTNRPSYNEQFF
>TRBD2|TRBV5-8|TRBJ2-7
CASSLRLAKPYEQYF
>-|TRBV6-6|TRBJ1-1
CASSPHRASSGVNTEAFF
>-|TRBV19|TRBJ1-1
CASMKPGAGGVNTEAFF
>TRBD2|TRBV28|TRBJ2-1
CASSASGRVDNEQFF
>TRBD1|TRBV7-2|TRBJ2-3
CASSLGSTGGSDTQYF
>-|TRBV5-5|TRBJ1-3
CASSLRGGSGNTIYF
>TRBD1|TRBV28|TRBJ2-7
CASSSGQAHYEQYF
>-|TRBV14|TRBJ2-2
CASSLLGPLPRAGELFF
>-|TRBV7-2|TRBJ1-4
CASSPGSFREKLFF
>-|TRBV29-1|TRBJ2-7
CSAEQGPPLYEQYF
>-|TRBV19|TRBJ2-2
CASSIGRVSGELFF
>TRBD1|TRBV27|TRBJ2-7
CASRGQGSYEQYF
>-|TRBV20-1|TRBJ2-3
CSASRLADTQYF
>-|TRBV19|TRBJ1-1
CASSINRATEAFF